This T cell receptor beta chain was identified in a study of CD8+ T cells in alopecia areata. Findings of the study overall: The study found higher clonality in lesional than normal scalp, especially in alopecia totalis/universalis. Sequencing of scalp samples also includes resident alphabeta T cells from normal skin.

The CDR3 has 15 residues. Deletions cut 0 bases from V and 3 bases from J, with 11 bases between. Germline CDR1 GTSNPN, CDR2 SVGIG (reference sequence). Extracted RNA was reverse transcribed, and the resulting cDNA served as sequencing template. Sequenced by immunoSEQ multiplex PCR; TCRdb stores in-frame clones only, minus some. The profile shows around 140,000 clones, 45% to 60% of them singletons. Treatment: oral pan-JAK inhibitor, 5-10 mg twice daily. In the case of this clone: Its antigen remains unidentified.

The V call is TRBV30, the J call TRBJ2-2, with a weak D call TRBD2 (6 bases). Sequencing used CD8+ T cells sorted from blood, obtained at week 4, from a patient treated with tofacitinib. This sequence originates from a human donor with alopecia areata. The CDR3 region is CAWSVPREDTGELFF. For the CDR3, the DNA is TGTGCCTGGAGTGTACCCAGGGAGGACACCGGGGAGCTGTTTTTT. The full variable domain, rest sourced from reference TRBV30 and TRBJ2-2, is SQTIHQWPATLVQPVGSPLSLECTVEGTSNPNLYWYRQAAGRGLQLLFYSVGIGQISSEVPQNLSASRPQDRQFILSSKKLLLSDSGFYLCAWSVPREDTGELFFGEGSRLTVL.